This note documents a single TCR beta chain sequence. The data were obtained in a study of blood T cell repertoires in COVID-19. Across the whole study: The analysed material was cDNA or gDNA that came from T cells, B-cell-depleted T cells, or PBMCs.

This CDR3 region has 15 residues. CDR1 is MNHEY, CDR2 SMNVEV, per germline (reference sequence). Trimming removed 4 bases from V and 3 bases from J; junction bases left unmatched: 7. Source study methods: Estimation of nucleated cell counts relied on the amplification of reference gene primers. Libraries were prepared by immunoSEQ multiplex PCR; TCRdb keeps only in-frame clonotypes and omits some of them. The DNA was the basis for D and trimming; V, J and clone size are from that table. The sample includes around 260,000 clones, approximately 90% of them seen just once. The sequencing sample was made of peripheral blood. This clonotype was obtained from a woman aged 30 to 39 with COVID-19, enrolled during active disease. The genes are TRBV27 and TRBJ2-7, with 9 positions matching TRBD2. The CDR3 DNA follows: TGTGCCAGCAGTTCCGGGACTAGCTTTTTCTACGAGCAGTACTTC. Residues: CASSSGTSFFYEQYF.